A single sample is the source of the 29 T cell receptor beta chains below, sequenced in a study of CD8 T cells in ankylosing spondylitis (dated by TCRdb to about 2017). General conclusions and limits of the study: Blood from ankylosing spondylitis patients appeared to be characterized by a TCR beta motif composed of eight highly homologous amino acid variants.

The antigens these receptors bind are not known. The library was made by 5' RACE. Sequenced on an Illumina HiSeq 2500. TCRdb trimmed the raw reads at Q25, called clones with MiXCR and kept productive beta chains. Duplicate CDR3 protein sequences are folded into a single record with the most common DNA and genes. This sample has roughly 440,000 distinct CDR3 sequences in its table, and approximately 17% of those were observed once. 0.95% to 1.1% of the sample is taken by the ten largest. Specimen: blood, either unsorted or a sorted T cell fraction (not recorded which). Every receptor here comes from a male donor with ankylosing spondylitis.

This clonotype occurred a few times. The chain employs TRBV7-8 and TRBJ2-4; D unclear. V shed 5 bases and J shed 0 bases, with 20 bases lying between them. The CDR3 consists of 18 residues. Germline values: CDR1 SGHVS, CDR2 FQNEAQ. Here the CDR3 DNA reads TGTGCCAGCAGCCCTCGTTACCAGGTTACGCTAGCCAAAAACATTCAGTACTTC. Translation gives CASSPRYQVTLAKNIQYF.

The genes are TRBV5-1 and TRBJ2-1; no clear D. The V and J ends lost 2 bases and 3 bases respectively, with 9 bases between them. CDR1 is SGHRS and CDR2 is YFSETQ in the germline V gene. This CDR3 region has 14 residues. The CDR3 protein is CASSFSTDYNEQFF. CDR3 nucleotide sequence: TGCGCCAGCAGCTTCTCCACGGACTACAATGAGCAGTTCTTC.

The chain carries TRBV12-3 or TRBV12-4 and TRBJ1-4; TRBD1 is a possible D gene (6 bases). This CDR3 is 15 amino acids long. The V and J ends lost 5 bases and 1 base respectively, with 11 bases between them. The CDR3 DNA follows: TGTGCCAGCAGTGCAGGGGACGAAACTAATGAAAAACTGTTTTTT. Translated: CASSAGDETNEKLFF.

The chain recombines TRBV12-3 or TRBV12-4 with TRBJ2-2; D remains unclear. The V end lost 6 bases, the J end lost 0 bases, and 14 bases lay between the germline ends. The CDR3 runs to 16 residues. Here the CDR3 DNA reads TGTGCCAGCAGGTCAGGTCAGACCGCGAACACCGGGGAGCTGTTTTTT. Translated, it gives CASRSGQTANTGELFF.

The chain is built from TRBV20-1 and TRBJ1-2; D might be TRBD1 (5 bases). CDR1 is DFQATT, CDR2 SNEGSKA, per germline (reference sequence). Trimming took off 0 bases at V and 3 bases at J, with 11 bases between the two ends. This CDR3 spans 14 amino acids. As DNA, the CDR3 is TGCAGTGCTAGAGATGTCCAGGGATACTATGGCTACACCTTC. It is translated as CSARDVQGYYGYTF.

The chain has TRBV7-2 and TRBJ2-2; TRBD1 matches at 8 bases. The CDR3 sequence is 16 residues long. Germline V lookup: CDR1 SGHTA, CDR2 FQGNSA. V lost 3 bases to trimming and J lost 5 bases; unmatched junction nucleotides: 8. This chain's CDR3 is CASSFGQGARTGELFF. For the CDR3, the DNA is TGTGCCAGCAGCTTCGGCCAGGGGGCGCGAACCGGGGAGCTGTTTTTT.

This clonotype has only a few counts. This chain uses TRBV25-1 with TRBJ1-4, with a possible D match to TRBD1 (5 bases). V gave up 6 bases and J gave up 8 bases, with 16 bases separating them. Germline-derived CDR1 and CDR2 are MGHDK and SYGVNS. The CDR3 totals 14 residues. CDR3 bases: TGTGCCAGCAGCGCGGGGGGGTCTAGGGAAAAACTGTTTTTT. Protein product: CASSAGGSREKLFF. Variable domain in full (rest from reference TRBV25-1 and TRBJ1-4): EADIYQTPRYLVIGTGKKITLECSQTMGHDKMYWYQQDPGMELHLIHYSYGVNSTEKGDLSSESTVSRIRTEHFPLTLESARPSHTSQYLCASSAGGSREKLFFGSGTQLSVL.

The chain recombines TRBV12-3 or TRBV12-4 with TRBJ1-2; D is uncertain. The V and J ends lost 4 bases and 7 bases respectively, with 10 bases between them. This CDR3 is 12 amino acids long. The CDR3 here is CASSSLLRGYTF. CDR3 in DNA: TGTGCCAGCAGTTCACTTCTACGTGGCTACACCTTC.

This clonotype was detected many times. The chain joins TRBV12-3 or TRBV12-4 to TRBJ2-2, with D possibly TRBD1 on 6 matching bases. Trimming pared 7 bases from V and 7 bases from J, leaving 16 bases between. The CDR3 is 14 residues long. The CDR3 protein is CASTSRGFGGELFF. The CDR3 nucleotides are TGTGCCAGCACCAGTAGGGGGTTCGGCGGGGAGCTGTTTTTT.

There are a few counts of this clonotype. The chain links TRBV4-3 to TRBJ2-3, with TRBD2 as a possible D gene (5 bases). Germline CDR1 and CDR2: LGHNA and YSLEER. The germline V and J ends were trimmed by 0 bases and 7 bases, with 8 bases remaining between them. CDR3 size: 13 residues. DNA of the CDR3: TGCGCCAGCAGCCAAGAGGACTCTTATACGCAGTATTTT. This translates into CASSQEDSYTQYF.

The table lists this clonotype with a few counts. The CDR3 DNA reads as TGCGCCAGCAGCTTATGGTCCAGCGTATCTAGCACAGATACGCAGTATTTT. The encoded protein is CASSLWSSVSSTDTQYF. This chain uses TRBV5-1 with TRBJ2-3; D is undetermined. CDR3 size: 17 residues. V lost 2 bases and J 0 bases, leaving 16 bases between the germline ends. CDR1 is SGHRS and CDR2 is YFSETQ in the germline V gene.

The chain uses TRBV28 and TRBJ1-2, with 7 bases matching TRBD1. Germline loops: CDR1 MDHEN, CDR2 SYDVKM. The CDR3 extends over 16 amino acids. The trim removed 1 base at V and 7 bases at J, leaving 12 bases unmatched. The CDR3 region is CASSLSALWTGGGYTF. In DNA, the CDR3 is TGTGCCAGCAGTTTATCTGCTCTTTGGACAGGAGGTGGCTACACCTTC.

This clonotype appeared many times. In DNA, the CDR3 is TGTGCCATCAGTGAGGGGACTAGCGGGACCGGGGAGCTGTTTTTT. Translation gives CAISEGTSGTGELFF. The chain uses TRBV10-3 and TRBJ2-2, with 12 nucleotides matching TRBD2. V gave up 2 bases and J gave up 5 bases; unmatched junction bases: 0. This CDR3 is built from 15 residues. CDR1 and CDR2 from the germline V gene are ENHRY and SYGVKD.

There are a few counts of this clonotype. The J gene is TRBJ1-6, the V gene TRBV3-1, with no clear D. V lost 0 bases and J 10 bases, leaving 7 bases between the germline ends. The CDR3 has 13 amino acids. Germline CDR1 reads LGHDT; CDR2 reads YNNKEL (reference sequence). CDR3 nucleotide sequence: TGTGCCAGCAGCCAAGATAGGGCATCACCCCTCCACTTT. Its translation is CASSQDRASPLHF.

The gene calls are TRBV6-1 and TRBJ1-2; 7 bases fit TRBD1. This CDR3 comprises 13 residues. CDR1 MNHNS and CDR2 SASEGT come from the germline V gene. The junction had 2 bases not matched to a gene; V was cut back by 3 bases and J by 4 bases. CDR3 nucleotides: TGTGCCAGCAGTGACCGGGACAGCTATGGCTACACCTTC. Protein sequence: CASSDRDSYGYTF.

This clonotype showed up just a few times. The gene calls are TRBV7-2 and TRBJ2-3; D possibly corresponds to TRBD2 (7 bases). Germline V gene lookup returns CDR1 SGHTA and CDR2 FQGNSA. V lost 1 base, J lost 2 bases, and 19 bases lay in between. This CDR3 contains 18 residues. CDR3 loop: CASSLGAGAGRNTDTQYF. DNA of the CDR3: TGTGCCAGCAGCTTAGGCGCGGGGGCGGGCCGAAACACAGATACGCAGTATTTT.

This clonotype was observed a few times. This rearrangement joins TRBV20-1 to TRBJ2-3; 10 positions agree with TRBD2. V was clipped by 8 bases and J by 6 bases; unmatched bases: 14. This CDR3 region has 15 residues. Germline V gene lookup returns CDR1 DFQATT and CDR2 SNEGSKA (reference sequence). In nucleotides, the CDR3 is TGCAGTACCAGCCCTAGCGGGGGCCCGTTGGATACGCAGTATTTT. Protein product: CSTSPSGGPLDTQYF.

This clonotype has more than one count but fewer than ten. This chain links TRBV12-3 or TRBV12-4 with TRBJ2-5, with 8 bases fitting TRBD1. V dropped 5 bases and J dropped 5; count of bases not matched to a gene: 10. The CDR3 extends over 15 amino acids. In nucleotides, the CDR3 is TGTGCCAGCAGTCCCAACACAGGGGGAAGGGAGACCCAGTACTTC. It encodes CASSPNTGGRETQYF.

This clonotype was detected many times. The chain links TRBV12-3 or TRBV12-4 to TRBJ1-4; D might be TRBD1 (5 bases). V dropped 7 bases and J dropped 5 bases, with 14 bases sitting between them. The CDR3 sequence is 14 residues long. CDR3 sequence (DNA): TGTGCCAGCACCGAGGGGCAGAAGAATGAAAAACTGTTTTTT. As protein: CASTEGQKNEKLFF.

This clonotype has only a few counts. The chain employs TRBV5-1 and TRBJ1-1; 9 bases match TRBD1. Trimming cost V 4 bases and J 5 bases; bases outside gene matches: 6. Germline lookup yields CDR1 SGHRS and CDR2 YFSETQ. The CDR3 extends over 14 amino acids. CDR3 coding DNA: TGCGCCAGCAGCGAAGGGACAGGGATGACTGAAGCTTTCTTT. It translates to CASSEGTGMTEAFF.

This clonotype has only a few counts. V gene TRBV29-1 combines with J gene TRBJ2-7; 8 bases agree with TRBD1. CDR1 is SQVTM and CDR2 is ANQGSEA in the germline V gene. This CDR3 region has 11 residues. J lost 4 bases, V lost 5 bases, and 1 base had no gene match. DNA of the CDR3: TGCAGCGTTTGGACAGGGTACGAGCAGTACTTC. It translates to CSVWTGYEQYF.

The gene calls are TRBV12-3 or TRBV12-4 and TRBJ2-7; D is unclear. The CDR3 is 15 amino acids. V gave up 3 bases and J gave up 5 bases, with 17 bases separating them. The CDR3 coding sequence is TGTGCCAGCAGTTTCGACTCTTTCGCGACGGACGAGCAGTACTTC. The encoded protein is CASSFDSFATDEQYF.

To note about this clonotype: This may arise from a read error, as a much more abundant clone is one base away. The chain carries TRBV29-1 and TRBJ1-4; 7 nucleotides line up with TRBD1. Germline CDR1 reads SQVTM; CDR2 reads ANQGSEA. The length of the CDR3 is 16 residues. The junction had 11 bases not matched to a gene; V was cut back by 6 bases and J by 1 base. This CDR3 is CSVAFSSGGTNEKLFF. The CDR3, as DNA: TGCAGCGTCGCTTTCTCATCAGGGGGAACTAATGAAAAACTGTTTTTT.

In this sample, this clonotype turned up many times. The chain recombines TRBV12-3 or TRBV12-4 with TRBJ2-3; 8 nucleotides line up with TRBD1. Trimming at V came to 5 bases and at J to 2 bases, leaving 3 bases not matched to a gene. The CDR3 contains 14 residues. DNA of the CDR3: TGTGCCAGCAGTCGGGACAGGAACACAGATACGCAGTATTTT. Protein sequence: CASSRDRNTDTQYF.

The chain has TRBV12-3 or TRBV12-4 and TRBJ2-1; TRBD2 agrees at 16 bases. CDR3 length: 18 residues. The V segment lost 11 bases and the J segment 4 bases; nucleotides outside the gene matches: 14. The CDR3 loop reads CALSSPGTSGRAYNEQFF. As DNA, the CDR3 is TGTGCCCTCAGTTCCCCTGGGACTAGCGGGAGGGCATACAATGAGCAGTTCTTC.

In nucleotides, the CDR3 is TGTGCCAGCAGACTGGCCGGGACTAGCGGGGCCTACGAGCAGTACTTC. It yields the protein CASRLAGTSGAYEQYF. This rearrangement joins TRBV6-2 or TRBV6-3 to TRBJ2-7, with 13 bases aligning to TRBD2. V lost 6 bases, J lost 2 bases, and 7 bases stayed unmatched. This CDR3 comprises 16 residues. Germline V gene sequence: CDR1 MNHEY, CDR2 SVGEGT.

This clonotype appeared a few times. The rearrangement links TRBV4-3 to TRBJ1-1; 7 bases fit TRBD1. CDR1 is LGHNA and CDR2 is YSLEER in the germline V gene. The junction had 4 bases not matched to a gene; V was cut back by 3 bases and J by 0 bases. CDR3 length: 15 amino acids. This CDR3 is CASSQTDRLNTEAFF. The CDR3 nucleotides are TGCGCCAGCAGCCAGACGGACAGGTTGAACACTGAAGCTTTCTTT.

In its sample, this clonotype was seen a few times. The V call is TRBV19, the J call TRBJ1-1, with D unclear. Trimming removed 7 bases from V and 0 bases from J, with 12 bases in between. CDR3 length: 14 residues. CDR1 and CDR2 from the germline V gene are LNHDA and SQIVND (reference sequence). The CDR3 DNA follows: TGTGCCAGTACCTTAGGACTGCTGAACACTGAAGCTTTCTTT. This sequence encodes CASTLGLLNTEAFF. The full variable domain, rest sourced from reference TRBV19 and TRBJ1-1, is DGGITQSPKYLFRKEGQNVTLSCEQNLNHDAMYWYRQDPGQGLRLIYYSQIVNDFQKGDIAEGYSVSREKKESFPLTVTSAQKNPTAFYLCASTLGLLNTEAFFGQGTRLTVV.

The chain links TRBV9 to TRBJ1-4, with D possibly matching TRBD1 (5 bases). The germline V gene encodes CDR1 SGDLS and CDR2 YYNGEE. This CDR3 spans 16 amino acids. Trimming removed 0 bases from V and 6 bases from J, with 15 bases in between. In DNA, the CDR3 is TGTGCCAGCAGCGTAGCTCCCTCGGGGCGCGATGAAAAACTGTTTTTT. It encodes CASSVAPSGRDEKLFF.